One sample yielded the 14 T cell receptor beta chains listed below, sequenced in a study of T cells after yellow fever vaccination. TCRdb called the 5' RACE reads again in MiXCR, with one record for every CDR3 protein. The table shows hundreds of thousands of distinct CDR3 sequences, with under 15% occurring only once. Material: CD4+ T cells sorted from PBMCs, obtained 15 days after the yellow fever booster vaccination. Receptors originate from a man aged 18 to 30 who received the YFV17D yellow fever vaccine.

This clonotype was detected a few times. CDR3 sequence reads: CASSLVPGTYNEQFF. For the CDR3, the DNA is TGCGCCAGCAGCTTGGTGCCAGGCACCTACAATGAGCAGTTCTTC. V and J are TRBV5-1 and TRBJ2-1; D ambiguous. CDR1 and CDR2 (germline): SGHRS, YFSETQ. The CDR3 is made up of 15 amino acids. Trimming shortened V by 0 bases and J by 2 bases, and 9 bases separated the two germline ends.

The chain links TRBV7-2 to TRBJ1-4; 8 bases fit TRBD1. After removal of 3 bases from V and 8 bases from J, the junction contained 8 bases not matched to a gene. Germline lookup yields CDR1 SGHTA and CDR2 FQGNSA. CDR3 length: 15 amino acids. The chain's CDR3 is CASSFQGARGEKLFF. CDR3 nucleotide sequence: TGTGCCAGCAGCTTTCAGGGGGCGCGAGGGGAAAAACTGTTTTTT.

This clonotype was observed a few times. This chain uses TRBV7-2 with TRBJ2-2; D is undetermined. Germline CDR1 SGHTA, CDR2 FQGNSA. The CDR3 loop spans 15 amino acids. Trimming took off 8 bases at V and 5 bases at J, with 18 bases between the two ends. The CDR3 sequence: CASRKERFLTGELFF. In DNA, the CDR3 is TGTGCCAGCCGGAAGGAGAGGTTTTTGACCGGGGAGCTGTTTTTT.

The V call is TRBV7-2, the J call TRBJ2-3; 7 bases line up with TRBD2. The V segment lost 3 bases and the J segment 5 bases; nucleotides outside the gene matches: 5. The CDR3 is made up of 14 amino acids. Germline loops: CDR1 SGHTA, CDR2 FQGNSA. CDR3 amino acids: CASSLGWGGDTQYF. The CDR3, as DNA: TGTGCCAGCAGCTTGGGCTGGGGGGGAGATACGCAGTATTTT.

The chain employs TRBV7-2 and TRBJ2-5, with 10 bases fitting TRBD2. J lost 2 bases, V lost 4 bases, and 1 base had no gene match. CDR1 is SGHTA and CDR2 is FQGNSA in the germline V gene. This CDR3 spans 14 amino acids. CDR3 nucleotides: TGTGCCAGCAGCTCACTAGCGGGGCAAGAGACCCAGTACTTC. Translating it yields CASSSLAGQETQYF.

A few counts support this clonotype. This chain joins TRBV6-6 and TRBJ2-1, with D tentatively TRBD1 (6 bases). Trimming took off 0 bases at V and 10 bases at J, with 13 bases between the two ends. Germline V gene data show CDR1 as MNHNY and CDR2 as SVGAGI (reference sequence). The CDR3 has 14 amino acids. CDR3 DNA: TGTGCCAGCAGTTACTCTGCAGGGGCCGGGGAGCAGTTCTTC. Translating it yields CASSYSAGAGEQFF.

The chain combines TRBV20-1 with TRBJ2-1; the match to TRBD2 covers 7 bases. Germline CDR1 DFQATT, CDR2 SNEGSKA (reference sequence). Losses at the gene ends were 1 base for V and 4 bases for J; bases not matched to a gene: 16. This CDR3 region has 18 residues. This CDR3 is CSARAVTGGGRSYNEQFF. The CDR3 nucleotides read TGCAGTGCTAGAGCGGTAACGGGCGGGGGAAGGAGTTACAATGAGCAGTTCTTC.

As for this clonotype: An end of the junction does not agree with germline; a read error may underlie this. This rearrangement joins TRBV7-9 to TRBJ2-1, with D possibly matching TRBD1 (6 bases). This CDR3 has 14 amino acids. Germline lookup yields CDR1 SEHNR and CDR2 FQNEAQ (reference sequence). CDR3 bases: TGTGCCAGCAGCTTCGCCCCAGGGGTAAATGACCAGTTCTTC. Translated: CASSFAPGVNDQFF. The full variable domain, in which reference TRBV7-9 and TRBJ2-1 provide the parts outside the CDR3, is DTGVSQNPRHKITKRGQNVTFRCDPISEHNRLYWYRQTLGQGPEFLTYFQNEAQLEKSRLLSDRFSAERPKGSFSTLEIQRTEQGDSAMYLCASSFAPGVNDQFFGPGTRLTVL.

The chain recombines TRBV7-2 with TRBJ2-5; 9 positions agree with TRBD1. Trimming removed 3 bases from V and 1 base from J; junction bases left unmatched: 6. This CDR3 is 16 amino acids long. Germline loops: CDR1 SGHTA, CDR2 FQGNSA. The CDR3 DNA reads as TGTGCCAGCAGCTTTTTGGGGACAGGGTCCCAAGAGACCCAGTACTTC. This gives the protein CASSFLGTGSQETQYF.

The chain links TRBV3-1 to TRBJ1-3; a weak D match, TRBD1 (5 bases). Germline values: CDR1 LGHDT, CDR2 YNNKEL (reference sequence). CDR3 length: 14 amino acids. Trimming took off 1 base at V and 7 bases at J, with 11 bases between the two ends. The CDR3 DNA reads as TGTGCCAGCAGCCAAGTACCAGGGAGGAACACCATATATTTT. Its protein is CASSQVPGRNTIYF.

This clonotype appeared many times. This rearrangement joins TRBV5-1 to TRBJ2-1, with 12 positions matching TRBD2. CDR3 size: 17 residues. In germline, CDR1 is SGHRS, CDR2 YFSETQ. V lost 3 bases, J lost 0 bases, and 4 bases stayed unmatched. Here the CDR3 DNA reads TGCGCCAGCAGCTCCGGACTAGCGGGGAGCTCCTACAATGAGCAGTTCTTC. This encodes CASSSGLAGSSYNEQFF. Filled out from reference TRBV5-1 and TRBJ2-1, the complete variable domain reads KAGVTQTPRYLIKTRGQQVTLSCSPISGHRSVSWYQQTPGQGLQFLFEYFSETQRNKGNFPGRFSGRQFSNSRSEMNVSTLELGDSALYLCASSSGLAGSSYNEQFFGPGTRLTVL.

In nucleotides, the CDR3 is TGTGCCAGCGCACCAGTACCGAGGTGGACCGGGGAGCTGTTTTTT. Residues: CASAPVPRWTGELFF. The gene calls are TRBV27 and TRBJ2-2; D remains unclear. Germline V gene data show CDR1 as MNHEY and CDR2 as SMNVEV (reference sequence). Trimming left V 8 bases short and J 5 bases short, with 18 bases between. The CDR3 covers 15 residues.

This clonotype has only a few counts. This rearrangement joins TRBV28 to TRBJ2-7, with 10 positions matching TRBD2. Germline-derived CDR1 and CDR2 are MDHEN and SYDVKM. Unmatched junction bases numbered 10, after V lost 4 bases and J lost 4 bases. The CDR3 contains 16 residues. In DNA, the CDR3 is TGTGCCAGCAGTTCGGGGACTAGCGACGAAACTTACGAGCAGTACGTC. Translated: CASSSGTSDETYEQYV.

This clonotype showed up many times. This sequence joins TRBV14 and TRBJ1-1; TRBD1 is a possible D gene (6 bases). The CDR3 totals 14 residues. Germline V gene data show CDR1 as SGHDN and CDR2 as FVKESK. The V end lost 4 bases, the J end lost 4 bases, and 13 bases lay between the germline ends. CDR3 nucleotide sequence: TGTGCCAGCAGCCCAATCCAGGGGCCCACTGAAGCTTTCTTT. Translated: CASSPIQGPTEAFF.